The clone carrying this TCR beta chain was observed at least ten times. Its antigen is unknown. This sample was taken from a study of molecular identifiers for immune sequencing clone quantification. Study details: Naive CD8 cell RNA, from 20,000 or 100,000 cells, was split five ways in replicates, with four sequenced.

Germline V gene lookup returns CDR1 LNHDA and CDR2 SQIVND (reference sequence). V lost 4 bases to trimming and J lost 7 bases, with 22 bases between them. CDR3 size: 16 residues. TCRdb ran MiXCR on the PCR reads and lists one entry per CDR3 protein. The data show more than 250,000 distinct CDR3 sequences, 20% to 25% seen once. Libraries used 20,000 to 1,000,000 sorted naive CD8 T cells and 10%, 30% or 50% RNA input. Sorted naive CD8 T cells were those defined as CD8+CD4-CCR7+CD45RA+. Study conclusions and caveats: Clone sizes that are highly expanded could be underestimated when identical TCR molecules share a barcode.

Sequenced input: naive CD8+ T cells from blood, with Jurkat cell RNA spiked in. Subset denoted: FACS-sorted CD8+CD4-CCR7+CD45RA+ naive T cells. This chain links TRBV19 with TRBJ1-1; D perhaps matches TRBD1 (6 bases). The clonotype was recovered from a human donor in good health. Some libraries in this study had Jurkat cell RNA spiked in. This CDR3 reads CASSKRPGTWGDEAFF. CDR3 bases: TGTGCCAGTAGTAAGAGGCCCGGGACATGGGGAGATGAAGCTTTCTTT.